This TCR beta chain was identified during a study of T cells in Graves' hyperthyroidism and ophthalmopathy. RNA transcripts yielded amplified TCR beta CDR3 regions. The study used the HTBI primer set for a first-round RT-PCR of the TCR CDR3. Using its own MiXCR run on the multiplex PCR reads, TCRdb lists one record per CDR3 protein. The sample has about 560,000 distinct CDR3 sequences, around 17% seen once; the top ten hold about 17%. Patients were excluded because of uncontrolled infection, other autoimmune disease, pregnancy or lactation. Every diagnosis used clinical symptoms, serum thyroxine and TRAb, thyroid ultrasound and orbital computed tomography. V dropped 4 bases and J dropped 3; count of bases not matched to a gene: 6. Germline V gives CDR1 MNHNS, CDR2 SASEGT. The CDR3 has 15 amino acids.

The receptor comes from a woman aged 18-29 years with Graves' hyperthyroidism. The specimen was blood. This chain joins TRBV6-1 and TRBJ2-5; 9 bases agree with TRBD2. The DNA for the CDR3 is TGTGCCAGCAGTGGGGGACTAGCCCAGGAAGAGACCCAGTACTTC. Amino acid sequence: CASSGGLAQEETQYF.